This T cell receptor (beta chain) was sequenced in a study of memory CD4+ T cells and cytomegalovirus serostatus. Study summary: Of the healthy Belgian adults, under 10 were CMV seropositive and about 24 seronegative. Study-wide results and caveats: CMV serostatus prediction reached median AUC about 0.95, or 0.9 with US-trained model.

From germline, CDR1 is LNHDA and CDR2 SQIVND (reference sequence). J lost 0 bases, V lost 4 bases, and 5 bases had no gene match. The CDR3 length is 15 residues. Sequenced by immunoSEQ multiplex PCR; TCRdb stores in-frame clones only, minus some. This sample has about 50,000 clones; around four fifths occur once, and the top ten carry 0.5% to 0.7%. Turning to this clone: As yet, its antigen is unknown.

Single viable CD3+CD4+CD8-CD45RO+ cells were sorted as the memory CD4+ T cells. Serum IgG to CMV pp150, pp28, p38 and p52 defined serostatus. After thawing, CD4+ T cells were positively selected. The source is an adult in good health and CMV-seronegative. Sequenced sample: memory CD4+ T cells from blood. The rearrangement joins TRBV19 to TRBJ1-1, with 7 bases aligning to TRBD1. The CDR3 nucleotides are TGTGCCAGTAGTACGGGACAGCGCATGAACACTGAAGCTTTCTTT. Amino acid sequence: CASSTGQRMNTEAFF.